Listed below are T cell receptor beta chains from one sample, sequenced in a study of vaccination and CD4 T cells after COVID-19. TCRdb re-derived calls from the PCR reads in MiXCR, one entry per CDR3 protein. The data show around 18,000 distinct CDR3 sequences, 45% to 60% seen once. For these receptors, no antigen is known. The sequencing here drew on CD4+ T cells from blood, cultured in vitro, taken after SARS-CoV-2 vaccination. Every receptor here comes from a human donor who had recovered from COVID-19. CDR3s include the opening cysteine and the closing phenylalanine or tryptophan. A D gene is named only where the DNA matches it firmly. Clone size appears in some rows only: once, few, many, or a class for an expanded clone.

V: TRBV7-8; length: 16; size: NA; J: TRBJ2-7; D: TRBD2; DNA: TGTGCCAGCAGCTCCCTTCTAGCGGGGGGCTTATACGAGCAGTACTTC; CDR3: CASSSLLAGGLYEQYF
V: TRBV19; length: 14; size: NA; J: TRBJ1-6; D: NA; DNA: TGTGCCAGTACCCCGGGACGGCAGAATTCACCCCTCCACTTT; CDR3: CASTPGRQNSPLHF
V: TRBV10-3; length: 14; size: NA; J: TRBJ2-5; D: NA; DNA: TGTGCCATCAGTGAGTCGACCGGAGGGGAGACCCAGTACTTC; CDR3: CAISESTGGETQYF
V: TRBV7-2; length: 16; size: few; J: TRBJ1-6; D: TRBD1; DNA: TGTGCCAGCAGCTTAAGAGGGACAGGGGTCAATTCACCCCTCCACTTT; CDR3: CASSLRGTGVNSPLHF
V: TRBV20-1; length: 11; size: NA; J: TRBJ1-1; D: NA; DNA: TGCAGTGCCCATATGAACACTGAAGCTTTCTTT; CDR3: CSAHMNTEAFF
V: TRBV7-2; length: 17; size: few; J: TRBJ1-1; D: TRBD1; DNA: TGTGCCAGCAGCTTAAGGGGAGTGGGACAGATTAACACTGAAGCTTTCTTT; CDR3: CASSLRGVGQINTEAFF
V: TRBV18; length: 15; size: once; J: TRBJ2-7; D: TRBD2; DNA: TGTGCCAGCTCAGCGACTAGCGGTACGACCTACGAGCAGTACTTC; CDR3: CASSATSGTTYEQYF
V: TRBV20-1; length: 14; size: NA; J: TRBJ2-7; D: NA; DNA: TGCAGTGCTAGAGAAGGGGGGGTGCCCTACGAGCAGTACTTC; CDR3: CSAREGGVPYEQYF
V: TRBV20-1; length: 15; size: NA; J: TRBJ2-1; D: TRBD2; DNA: TGCAGTGCTATTAGCGGGAGGGGGTCCTACAATGAGCAGTTCTTC; CDR3: CSAISGRGSYNEQFF
V: TRBV5-1; length: 18; size: NA; J: TRBJ1-5; D: NA; DNA: TGCGCCAGCAGCTTGGAGGCCAGGGGCGCGGGGAGCAATCAGCCCCAGCATTTT; CDR3: CASSLEARGAGSNQPQHF
V: TRBV20-1; length: 13; size: NA; J: TRBJ1-6; D: NA; DNA: TGCAGTGCTTGGGGTCCAGATAATTCACCCCTCCACTTT; CDR3: CSAWGPDNSPLHF
V: TRBV28; length: 12; size: NA; J: TRBJ1-4; D: NA; DNA: TGTGCCAGCAGGCCCCCCGGGGAAAAACTGTTTTTT; CDR3: CASRPPGEKLFF
V: TRBV20-1; length: 15; size: few; J: TRBJ1-2; D: NA; DNA: TGCAGTGCTGCCCCCTCGACAGGATCTATGACGCTCTACACCTTC; CDR3: CSAAPSTGSMTLYTF
V: TRBV6-2/TRBV6-3; length: 15; size: NA; J: TRBJ1-5; D: NA; DNA: TGTGCCAGCAGTTACAGGGGAAGCAGCAATCAGCCCCAGCATTTT; CDR3: CASSYRGSSNQPQHF
V: TRBV15; length: 16; size: few; J: TRBJ1-2; D: NA; DNA: TGTGCCACCAGCAGAGGGGCAGCCTCCCAGGACTATGGCTACACCTTC; CDR3: CATSRGAASQDYGYTF
V: TRBV19; length: 16; size: NA; J: TRBJ2-1; D: NA; DNA: TGTGCCAGTAGTACCCGCGAGCAGGGTGCCTACAATGAGCAGTTCTTC; CDR3: CASSTREQGAYNEQFF
V: TRBV10-2; length: 19; size: NA; J: TRBJ2-1; D: TRBD2; DNA: TGCGCCAGCAGTGAGTCCCTCCCGACTAGCGTCAGTTTTGAGGTAGAACAGTTCTTC; CDR3: CASSESLPTSVSFEVEQFF
V: TRBV11-3; length: 15; size: NA; J: TRBJ1-1; D: TRBD1; DNA: TGTGCCAGCAGCCCAGGGGGCAGTTTGAACACTGAAGCTTTCTTT; CDR3: CASSPGGSLNTEAFF
V: TRBV7-2; length: 15; size: NA; J: TRBJ1-5; D: NA; DNA: TGTGCCAGCAGCTTAGATGGCGGTAGCAATCAGCCCCAGCATTTT; CDR3: CASSLDGGSNQPQHF
V: TRBV7-3; length: 13; size: few; J: TRBJ2-1; D: NA; DNA: TGTGCCAGCAGCGGAGGACAGTACAATGAGCAGTTCTTC; CDR3: CASSGGQYNEQFF
V: TRBV12-3/TRBV12-4; length: 14; size: few; J: TRBJ1-5; D: NA; DNA: TGTGCCAGCAGTTCCGCCAGGGAGCGACAGCCCCAGCATTTT; CDR3: CASSSARERQPQHF
V: TRBV20-1; length: 13; size: few; J: TRBJ1-2; D: NA; DNA: TGCAGTTCGTTACAGGTAGCTAACTATGGCTACACCTTC; CDR3: CSSLQVANYGYTF
V: TRBV28; length: 15; size: NA; J: TRBJ2-7; D: NA; DNA: TGTGCCAGCAGCACCCCGGGACTGGTACGGGACGAGCAGTACTTC; CDR3: CASSTPGLVRDEQYF
V: TRBV7-2; length: 13; size: NA; J: TRBJ1-2; D: NA; DNA: TGTGCCAGCAGCTTAGTAGGGGGCTATGGCTACACCTTC; CDR3: CASSLVGGYGYTF
V: TRBV4-1; length: 15; size: NA; J: TRBJ1-2; D: NA; DNA: TGCGCCAGCAGCCAAGTATCGGGGGAGGACTATGGCTACACCTTC; CDR3: CASSQVSGEDYGYTF
V: TRBV20-1; length: 13; size: NA; J: TRBJ1-2; D: NA; DNA: TGCAGTGCTAACCGGAGAGGAGACTATGGCTACACCTTC; CDR3: CSANRRGDYGYTF
V: TRBV7-3; length: 14; size: NA; J: TRBJ1-6; D: NA; DNA: TGTGCCAGCAGCTTACAGGGAGCCGATTCACCCCTCCACTTT; CDR3: CASSLQGADSPLHF
V: TRBV6-2/TRBV6-3; length: 13; size: few; J: TRBJ2-5; D: NA; DNA: TGTGCCAGCGCCGTACAGGGAGGAGAGACCCAGTACTTC; CDR3: CASAVQGGETQYF
V: TRBV20-1; length: 15; size: NA; J: TRBJ2-5; D: TRBD2; DNA: TGCAGTGCAGCCTCTAGCGGGGGGATCCAAGAGACCCAGTACTTC; CDR3: CSAASSGGIQETQYF
V: TRBV7-8; length: 16; size: few; J: TRBJ2-1; D: TRBD2; DNA: TGTGCCAGCAGCTTATTAGCGGGAGTATCCTACAATGAGCAGTTCTTC; CDR3: CASSLLAGVSYNEQFF
V: TRBV6-2/TRBV6-3; length: 14; size: few; J: TRBJ1-5; D: NA; DNA: TGTGCCAGCAGCTCCGACACTAGCAATCAGCCCCAGCATTTT; CDR3: CASSSDTSNQPQHF
V: TRBV12-3/TRBV12-4; length: 12; size: NA; J: TRBJ1-4; D: NA; DNA: TGTGCCAGCAGCGCCCGAGGGGAAAAACTGTTTTTT; CDR3: CASSARGEKLFF
V: TRBV6-1; length: 15; size: NA; J: TRBJ1-1; D: NA; DNA: TGTGCCAGCAGCCACCGGAGGAGTATGAACACTGAAGCTTTCTTT; CDR3: CASSHRRSMNTEAFF
V: TRBV7-9; length: 12; size: few; J: TRBJ1-2; D: TRBD1; DNA: TGTGCCGCAAAGACAGGGGTGGGTGGCTACACCTTC; CDR3: CAAKTGVGGYTF
V: TRBV28; length: 17; size: few; J: TRBJ1-5; D: NA; DNA: TGTGCCAGCAGAGGGAAGGGGGGTACACGCGACGAGATGCCCCAGCATTTT; CDR3: CASRGKGGTRDEMPQHF
V: TRBV6-5; length: 17; size: NA; J: TRBJ1-3; D: NA; DNA: TGTGCCAGCAGTTACTCGACGCAGGGATACTCTGGAAACACCATATATTTT; CDR3: CASSYSTQGYSGNTIYF
V: TRBV7-6; length: 15; size: NA; J: TRBJ2-7; D: TRBD2; DNA: TGTGCCAGCAGTCCAAGCGGGGGAAGATTCTACGAGCAGTACTTC; CDR3: CASSPSGGRFYEQYF
V: TRBV28; length: 15; size: few; J: TRBJ1-3; D: NA; DNA: TGTGCCAGCTTGGGCATAGGTCCATCTGGAAACACCATATATTTT; CDR3: CASLGIGPSGNTIYF
V: TRBV6-1; length: 14; size: NA; J: TRBJ2-7; D: NA; DNA: TGTGCCAGCAGTCAGGTAGGGGTTACCTACGAGCAGTACTTC; CDR3: CASSQVGVTYEQYF
V: TRBV6-2/TRBV6-3; length: 13; size: NA; J: TRBJ1-1; D: NA; DNA: TGTGCCAGCAGTATACGCACGAACACTGAAGCTTTCTTT; CDR3: CASSIRTNTEAFF
V: TRBV2; length: 12; size: NA; J: TRBJ2-5; D: NA; DNA: TGTGCCGGGGCGGGAATAGCAGAGACCCAGTACTTC; CDR3: CAGAGIAETQYF
V: TRBV5-3; length: 12; size: NA; J: TRBJ2-1; D: TRBD1; DNA: TGTGCCAGCAGCCCGACCGGGACAGGGGGCACGTTC; CDR3: CASSPTGTGGTF
V: TRBV20-1; length: 13; size: few; J: TRBJ1-2; D: NA; DNA: TGCAGTGCTAGGGGGGGCGGGAACTATGGCTACACCTTC; CDR3: CSARGGGNYGYTF
V: TRBV7-2; length: 15; size: few; J: TRBJ2-2; D: NA; DNA: TGTGCCAGCATCCCGGCGGGTATGGTGGGCGGGGAGCTGTTTTTT; CDR3: CASIPAGMVGGELFF
V: TRBV20-1; length: 15; size: few; J: TRBJ2-1; D: TRBD2; DNA: TGCAGCCCGGGGGGGGCTAGCGGGACCTACAATGAGCAGTTCTTC; CDR3: CSPGGASGTYNEQFF
V: TRBV12-3/TRBV12-4; length: 14; size: few; J: TRBJ1-5; D: NA; DNA: TGTGCCAGCAGTCACTGGGGCGGCAATCAGCCCCAGCATTTT; CDR3: CASSHWGGNQPQHF
V: TRBV30; length: 13; size: NA; J: TRBJ1-1; D: NA; DNA: TGTGCCTGGAGTGGACTTAGGAACACTGAAGCTTTCTTT; CDR3: CAWSGLRNTEAFF
V: TRBV6-1; length: 17; size: NA; J: TRBJ2-1; D: TRBD1; DNA: TGTGCCAGCAGTCCCAACCGGGGGACAGGGGGCTCTAATGAGCAGTTCTTC; CDR3: CASSPNRGTGGSNEQFF
V: TRBV4-1; length: 16; size: once; J: TRBJ2-4; D: NA; DNA: TGCGCCAGCAGCCATGGTAATGGGGGTTCCAAAAACATTCAGTACTTC; CDR3: CASSHGNGGSKNIQYF
V: TRBV12-3/TRBV12-4; length: 15; size: NA; J: TRBJ1-1; D: NA; DNA: TGTGCCAGCAGTTGGAGGGGCGGGTTAGGCACTGAAGCTTTCTTT; CDR3: CASSWRGGLGTEAFF
V: TRBV20-1; length: 15; size: NA; J: TRBJ1-1; D: NA; DNA: TGCAGTGCTAGAGATGACACTAGGGCGAACACTGAAGCTTTCTTT; CDR3: CSARDDTRANTEAFF